The 30 T cell receptor beta chains listed next were all sequenced from one sample in a study of blood T cell repertoires in COVID-19. The repertoire was sequenced with immunoSEQ multiplex PCR; TCRdb's copy has only in-frame clones and lacks some. The sample lists about 420,000 clones, approximately 90% occurring once. Sequencing was done on a sample of peripheral blood. These receptors all come from a young man with COVID-19, enrolled during active disease.

The chain has TRBV27 and TRBJ2-7, with a possible D match to TRBD2 (7 bases). There are 15 residues in the CDR3. Germline V gives CDR1 MNHEY, CDR2 SMNVEV (reference sequence). V lost 5 bases to trimming and J lost 1 base, with 15 bases between them. The CDR3, as DNA: TGTGCCAGCAGTCCCGTTGAGGGGGGGTCCTACGAGCAGTACTTC. Its protein is CASSPVEGGSYEQYF.

The chain joins TRBV24-1 to TRBJ2-1, with 10 positions matching TRBD2. Losses at the gene ends were 3 bases for V and 7 bases for J; bases not matched to a gene: 8. Per germline, CDR1 KGHDR and CDR2 SFDVKD. The CDR3 spans 16 residues. CDR3 loop: CATSDPSGRARNEQFF. The CDR3 DNA reads as TGTGCCACCAGTGATCCGAGCGGGAGGGCCAGAAATGAGCAGTTCTTC.

The chain carries TRBV2 and TRBJ2-3; the match to TRBD2 covers 8 bases. Germline V CDR1 and CDR2: SNHLY, FYNNEI. With V trimmed by 7 bases and J by 4 bases, 10 bases remained unmatched. CDR3 length: 15 residues. The CDR3 spells CASIRTGGSADTQYF. In nucleotides, the CDR3 is TGTGCCAGCATTCGCACGGGAGGGTCCGCAGATACGCAGTATTTT.

V usage is TRBV5-4 and J usage is TRBJ2-5; 10 bases fit TRBD1. V shed 5 bases and J 2 bases; nucleotides not matched to a gene: 3. The germline gives CDR1 SGHNT, CDR2 YYREEE (reference sequence). The CDR3 consists of 14 residues. The CDR3: CASREDRGQETQYF. The CDR3 bases are TGTGCCAGCAGAGAGGACAGGGGGCAAGAGACCCAGTACTTC.

The V and J genes are TRBV2 and TRBJ1-6, with D possibly being TRBD1 (6 bases). Germline CDR1 SNHLY, CDR2 FYNNEI. V was cut by 5 bases and J by 0 bases, with 11 bases left in between. The CDR3 is made up of 16 amino acids. The CDR3 bases are TGTGCCAGCAGTATCGGGACAAGCTCCTATAATTCACCCCTCCACTTT. It translates to CASSIGTSSYNSPLHF. The full variable domain, its missing parts supplied by reference TRBV2 and TRBJ1-6, is EPEVTQTPSHQVTQMGQEVILRCVPISNHLYFYWYRQILGQKVEFLVSFYNNEISEKSEIFDDQFSVERPDGSNFTLKIRSTKLEDSAMYFCASSIGTSSYNSPLHFGNGTRLTVT.

The J gene is TRBJ2-7, the V gene TRBV27; D possibly corresponds to TRBD1 (6 bases). The CDR3 has 14 amino acids. V was cut by 7 bases and J by 6 bases, with 19 bases left in between. Per the germline V gene, CDR1 is MNHEY and CDR2 is SMNVEV (reference sequence). The CDR3 sequence is CASTLSSGGLEQYF. The DNA of the CDR3 is TGTGCCAGCACCCTTTCGTCTGGGGGCCTCGAGCAGTACTTC.

This chain connects TRBV19 to TRBJ2-5; 12 positions agree with TRBD2. CDR3 length: 17 residues. Trimming took 0 bases from V and 4 from J; bases not matched to a gene: 6. Germline V gene data show CDR1 as LNHDA and CDR2 as SQIVND (reference sequence). CDR3 residues: CASSIDETSGSGETQYF. The DNA for the CDR3 is TGTGCCAGTAGTATAGATGAGACTAGCGGGAGCGGAGAGACCCAGTACTTC.

This chain joins TRBV5-6 and TRBJ2-7; weak D call: TRBD1 (5 bases). This CDR3 has 12 amino acids. Per the germline V gene, CDR1 is SGHDT and CDR2 is YYEEEE. Trimming cost V 4 bases and J 5 bases, with 10 bases left between them. The CDR3 here is CASSGQRNEQYF. The CDR3 DNA sequence: TGTGCCAGCAGCGGACAAAGGAACGAGCAGTACTTC.

V gene TRBV7-2 combines with J gene TRBJ1-1; tentatively, D is TRBD1 (5 bases). The CDR3 is 14 residues long. The V gene's germline CDR1 is SGHTA and CDR2 FQGNSA. V shed 5 bases and J shed 2 bases, with 12 bases lying between them. In DNA form, the CDR3 reads TGTGCCAGCAGCGGCAGACAGATTAACACTGAAGCTTTCTTT. This translates into CASSGRQINTEAFF. Filled out from reference TRBV7-2 and TRBJ1-1, the complete variable domain reads GAGVSQSPSNKVTEKGKDVELRCDPISGHTALYWYRQSLGQGLEFLIYFQGNSAPDKSGLPSDRFSAERTGGSVSTLTIQRTQQEDSAVYLCASSGRQINTEAFFGQGTRLTVV.

The chain uses TRBV20-1 and TRBJ1-1; tentative D call: TRBD1 (5 bases). This CDR3 is 12 amino acids long. Deletions cut 3 bases from V and 3 bases from J, with 8 bases between. Germline V gene sequence: CDR1 DFQATT, CDR2 SNEGSKA (reference sequence). As DNA, the CDR3 is TGCAGTGCTAGTGCGGGGGACACTGAAGCTTTCTTT. This gives the protein CSASAGDTEAFF.

The V gene is TRBV18, the J gene TRBJ2-7; unclear D gene. Trimming took 3 bases from V and 7 from J, leaving 10 bases between them. The CDR3 is 12 amino acids. Germline assignment: CDR1 KGHSH and CDR2 LQKENI. The CDR3 bases are TGTGCCAGCTCACCGGTAGTTTCTGAGCAGTACTTC. Its protein product is CASSPVVSEQYF.

J is TRBJ2-1 and V is TRBV7-3; the match to TRBD2 covers 7 bases. Germline lookup yields CDR1 SGHTA and CDR2 FQGTGA. This CDR3 region has 15 residues. V was clipped by 4 bases and J by 6 bases; unmatched bases: 9. CDR3 nucleotide sequence: TGTGCCAGCAGCTGGGGGGGACCCCGGACCAATGAGCAGTTCTTC. This gives the protein CASSWGGPRTNEQFF.

V is TRBV9 and J is TRBJ2-6; no clear D. The CDR3 has 15 residues. Germline CDR1 reads SGDLS; CDR2 reads YYNGEE. Trimming pared 4 bases from V and 1 base from J, leaving 9 bases between. CDR3 protein: CASSPVVSGANVLTF. The CDR3 DNA reads TGTGCCAGCAGCCCGGTCGTATCTGGGGCCAACGTCCTGACTTTC.

The chain has TRBV7-9 and TRBJ1-6; 8 bases are shared with TRBD1. V lost 5 bases and J lost 10; bases outside the gene matches: 4. The CDR3 runs to 13 residues. CDR1 and CDR2 from the germline V gene are SEHNR and FQNEAQ (reference sequence). CDR3 sequence (DNA): TGTGCCAGCAGCAGGGACAGGCCCTCACCCCTCCACTTT. Its protein is CASSRDRPSPLHF.

About this clone itself: This same CDR3 is encoded by further DNA sequences in the sample. J is TRBJ2-7 and V is TRBV9, with 11 nucleotides matching TRBD1. V shed 0 bases, J shed 4 bases, and the junction held 3 bases outside the gene matches. The CDR3 extends over 15 amino acids. Germline CDR1 and CDR2: SGDLS and YYNGEE. The CDR3 DNA reads TGTGCCAGCAGCGTAGACGGGACAGGGGGGTACGAGCAGTACTTC. It encodes CASSVDGTGGYEQYF. Full variable domain (missing parts from reference TRBV9 and TRBJ2-7): DSGVTQTPKHLITATGQRVTLRCSPRSGDLSVYWYQQSLDQGLQFLIQYYNGEERAKGNILERFSAQQFPDLHSELNLSSLELGDSALYFCASSVDGTGGYEQYFGPGTRLTVT.

This chain connects TRBV5-1 to TRBJ2-3, with 10 positions matching TRBD2. The CDR3 has 18 amino acids. Losses at the gene ends were 4 bases for V and 5 bases for J; bases not matched to a gene: 16. Germline CDR1 and CDR2: SGHRS and YFSETQ. The CDR3 sequence is CASSPGGLAGGAGDTQYF. The CDR3 DNA reads TGCGCCAGCAGCCCAGGAGGTTTAGCGGGGGGTGCGGGAGATACGCAGTATTTT. The variable domain in full, with the rest retrieved from reference TRBV5-1 and TRBJ2-3, is KAGVTQTPRYLIKTRGQQVTLSCSPISGHRSVSWYQQTPGQGLQFLFEYFSETQRNKGNFPGRFSGRQFSNSRSEMNVSTLELGDSALYLCASSPGGLAGGAGDTQYFGPGTRLTVL.

This chain joins TRBV6-5 and TRBJ2-7; D possibly corresponds to TRBD2 (6 bases). CDR3 length: 15 residues. Per germline, CDR1 MNHEY and CDR2 SVGAGI. V was clipped by 6 bases and J by 3 bases, with 18 bases between them. CDR3 sequence reads: CASSFMTPEGYEQYF. The CDR3 DNA reads as TGTGCCAGCAGCTTCATGACTCCGGAGGGCTACGAGCAGTACTTC.

The gene calls are TRBV2 and TRBJ1-6; D is unclear. CDR1 is SNHLY and CDR2 is FYNNEI in the germline V gene. V was cut by 8 bases and J by 2 bases, with 22 bases left in between. The CDR3 contains 18 residues. CDR3 nucleotide sequence: TGTGCCAGCCTACTTCGGGAAAGAGACTACACCTATAATTCACCCCTCCACTTT. This codes for CASLLRERDYTYNSPLHF.

The chain combines TRBV5-4 with TRBJ2-2, with a tentative D call TRBD1 (6 bases). V was clipped by 5 bases and J by 6 bases, with 14 bases between them. The CDR3 sequence is 14 residues long. Looked up from germline, CDR1 is SGHNT and CDR2 is YYREEE (reference sequence). The CDR3 DNA sequence: TGTGCCAGCAGTTCACAGGGAATCCCCGGGGAGCTGTTTTTT. It translates to CASSSQGIPGELFF.

This sequence joins TRBV29-1 and TRBJ2-7, with 10 positions matching TRBD1. With V trimmed by 8 bases and J by 2 bases, 6 bases remained unmatched. CDR1 SQVTM and CDR2 ANQGSEA come from the germline V gene. The CDR3 has 13 residues. The CDR3, as DNA: TGCAGCTCCCGGGACAGGGGAACCTACGAGCAGTACTTC. It codes for CSSRDRGTYEQYF.

This clone turned up a few times. The rearrangement joins TRBV5-1 to TRBJ2-1; 8 bases are shared with TRBD1. From germline, CDR1 is SGHRS and CDR2 YFSETQ. The CDR3 length is 17 residues. With 3 bases clipped from V and 3 bases from J, the junction kept 11 bases outside the gene matches. CDR3 in DNA: TGCGCCAGCAGCTGGAGGTCAGGGGGCACAAACTACAATGAGCAGTTCTTC. This sequence encodes CASSWRSGGTNYNEQFF.

This chain uses TRBV2 with TRBJ2-1; 11 nucleotides align to TRBD2. There are 14 residues in the CDR3. V shed 7 bases, J shed 6 bases, and the junction held 5 bases outside the gene matches. The germline CDR1 and CDR2 sequences are SNHLY and FYNNEI. The DNA for the CDR3 is TGTGCCAGCACTGTAGCGGGAGGGTTCAATGAGCAGTTCTTC. Translation gives CASTVAGGFNEQFF.

The chain joins TRBV4-1 to TRBJ2-1; TRBD2 matches 15 bases. The CDR3 totals 16 residues. Trimming at V came to 4 bases and at J to 4 bases, leaving 2 bases not matched to a gene. Germline CDR1 and CDR2: MGHRA and YSYEKL. CDR3 loop: CASSPGTSGGYNEQFF. The CDR3 DNA sequence: TGCGCCAGCAGCCCCGGGACTAGCGGGGGGTACAATGAGCAGTTCTTC.

The chain is built from TRBV27 and TRBJ2-7; D is undetermined. CDR1 and CDR2 (germline): MNHEY, SMNVEV (reference sequence). V was cut by 2 bases and J by 3 bases, with 11 bases left in between. The CDR3 runs to 14 residues. The CDR3 is CASSLTPLSYEQYF. The CDR3 bases are TGTGCCAGCAGTTTAACACCCTTAAGCTACGAGCAGTACTTC.

The chain uses TRBV12-3 or TRBV12-4 and TRBJ2-5; TRBD1 might be the D (5 bases). The V and J ends lost 6 bases and 2 bases respectively, with 10 bases between them. This CDR3 spans 13 amino acids. This CDR3 reads CASSHRGQETQYF. The CDR3 coding sequence is TGTGCCAGCAGCCATAGGGGACAAGAGACCCAGTACTTC.

This sequence joins TRBV7-9 and TRBJ1-6; possible D gene TRBD1, 5 bases. The V and J ends lost 1 base and 9 bases respectively, with 13 bases between them. This CDR3 region has 15 residues. Germline CDR1 reads SEHNR; CDR2 reads FQNEAQ (reference sequence). CDR3 residues: CASSLEGQGSSPLHF. In DNA form, the CDR3 reads TGTGCCAGCAGCTTAGAAGGGCAGGGAAGTTCACCCCTCCACTTT.

The sample holds one count of this clone. The V gene is TRBV24-1, the J gene TRBJ2-2; 7 bases agree with TRBD2. From germline, CDR1 is KGHDR and CDR2 SFDVKD. The CDR3 totals 14 residues. The V gene end was trimmed by 9 bases and the J gene end by 5 bases; junction bases not matched to a gene: 8. CDR3 bases: TGTGCCACCGGAGAGACTAGCAGGACCGGGGAGCTGTTTTTT. The encoded protein is CATGETSRTGELFF.

CDR3 sequence reads: CASSQGQWSYGYTF. The CDR3 DNA is TGTGCCAGCAGTCAGGGACAGTGGAGCTATGGCTACACCTTC. The rearrangement uses TRBV6-5 and TRBJ1-2; 7 bases match TRBD1. CDR1 MNHEY and CDR2 SVGAGI come from the germline V gene. Germline trimming cut 5 bases from V and 4 bases from J; bases unmatched to any gene: 7. CDR3 length: 14 residues.

The rearrangement joins TRBV15 to TRBJ2-7, with 7 bases aligning to TRBD1. Losses at the gene ends were 3 bases for V and 1 base for J; bases not matched to a gene: 12. This CDR3 region has 17 residues. Germline CDR1 and CDR2: LNHNV and YYDKDF (reference sequence). The CDR3 here is CATSRAHDRVISYEQYF. CDR3 coding DNA: TGTGCCACCAGCAGGGCCCACGACAGGGTAATTTCCTACGAGCAGTACTTC.

CDR3 amino acids: CASRDRVSYEQYF. The CDR3, as DNA: TGTGCCAGCCGGGACAGGGTCTCCTACGAGCAGTACTTC. This chain connects TRBV2 to TRBJ2-7, with TRBD1 identical over 9 bases. The CDR3 length is 13 residues. Germline CDR1 SNHLY, CDR2 FYNNEI. The V segment lost 8 bases and the J segment 0 bases; nucleotides outside the gene matches: 2. The full variable domain, its missing parts supplied by reference TRBV2 and TRBJ2-7, is EPEVTQTPSHQVTQMGQEVILRCVPISNHLYFYWYRQILGQKVEFLVSFYNNEISEKSEIFDDQFSVERPDGSNFTLKIRSTKLEDSAMYFCASRDRVSYEQYFGPGTRLTVT.